Listed below are T cell receptor beta chains from one sample, sequenced in a study of blood T cell repertoires in COVID-19. The data were produced by immunoSEQ multiplex PCR, yet TCRdb's version contains in-frame clones alone and is incomplete. The profile shows around 230,000 clones, around 83% of them singletons. Specimen: peripheral blood. All receptors derive from a woman between 50 and 59 years old with acute or convalescent COVID-19. CDR3s include the opening cysteine and the closing phenylalanine or tryptophan. Each record gives: D gene, J gene, clone size, V gene, CDR3 DNA, CDR3 protein. D genes are given only for firm matches. Size tells how often a clone was seen (once, few, many) or the class of an expanded clone, and some rows leave it out.

D gene: .; J gene: TRBJ1-1; clone size: .; V gene: TRBV5-8; CDR3 DNA: TGTGCCAGCAGGGCGACAGAAAACTGGAACACTGAAGCTTTCTTT; CDR3 protein: CASRATENWNTEAFF
D gene: .; J gene: TRBJ2-7; clone size: .; V gene: TRBV5-1; CDR3 DNA: TGCGCCAGCAGCTTGACCAGGGACTACGAGCAGTACTTC; CDR3 protein: CASSLTRDYEQYF
D gene: .; J gene: TRBJ1-1; clone size: .; V gene: TRBV11-2; CDR3 DNA: TGTGCCAGCAGCTTTAGGGGTCGGGACACTGAAGCTTTCTTT; CDR3 protein: CASSFRGRDTEAFF
D gene: .; J gene: TRBJ1-3; clone size: .; V gene: TRBV28; CDR3 DNA: TGTGCCAGCAGGGATCAGGGATCTGGAAACACCATATATTTT; CDR3 protein: CASRDQGSGNTIYF
D gene: TRBD1; J gene: TRBJ1-4; clone size: few; V gene: TRBV6-5; CDR3 DNA: TGTGCCAGTGGGACAGGGATGGTTGAAAAACTGTTTTTT; CDR3 protein: CASGTGMVEKLFF
D gene: TRBD1; J gene: TRBJ2-1; clone size: .; V gene: TRBV6-5; CDR3 DNA: TGTGCCAGCAGGGCGGGACAGGATAGCAATGAGCAGTTCTTC; CDR3 protein: CASRAGQDSNEQFF
D gene: .; J gene: TRBJ1-2; clone size: .; V gene: TRBV12-3/TRBV12-4; CDR3 DNA: TGTGCCAGCAGTTTAGGACAGGTTAATGGCTACACCTTC; CDR3 protein: CASSLGQVNGYTF
D gene: .; J gene: TRBJ1-1; clone size: .; V gene: TRBV28; CDR3 DNA: TGTGCCAGCAGTTTCATAGGGGAGGGAACTGAAGCTTTCTTT; CDR3 protein: CASSFIGEGTEAFF
D gene: .; J gene: TRBJ1-2; clone size: .; V gene: TRBV30; CDR3 DNA: TGTGCCTGGAGTGTATCTGTCTGGGGAGTCTATGGCTACACCTTC; CDR3 protein: CAWSVSVWGVYGYTF
D gene: .; J gene: TRBJ1-2; clone size: .; V gene: TRBV19; CDR3 DNA: TGTGCCAGTAGACAGACTAACTATGGCTACACCTTC; CDR3 protein: CASRQTNYGYTF
D gene: .; J gene: TRBJ1-5; clone size: .; V gene: TRBV19; CDR3 DNA: TGTGCCAGTAGTCTTGCGGGAAGCAATCAGCCCCAGCATTTT; CDR3 protein: CASSLAGSNQPQHF
D gene: TRBD2; J gene: TRBJ2-2; clone size: .; V gene: TRBV24-1; CDR3 DNA: TGTGCCACCAGTGATTTGCAGGGAGGGGCTGGGACCGGGGAGCTGTTTTTT; CDR3 protein: CATSDLQGGAGTGELFF
D gene: TRBD1; J gene: TRBJ1-4; clone size: .; V gene: TRBV4-1; CDR3 DNA: TGCGCCAGCAGCCAGGGTTTGACAGGGGGAAAGAATGAAAAACTGTTTTTT; CDR3 protein: CASSQGLTGGKNEKLFF
D gene: .; J gene: TRBJ1-3; clone size: .; V gene: TRBV5-6; CDR3 DNA: TGTGCCAGCAGCTTGGGCGGCAGGGCCCTCTCTGGAAACACCATATATTTT; CDR3 protein: CASSLGGRALSGNTIYF
D gene: TRBD1; J gene: TRBJ1-2; clone size: .; V gene: TRBV19; CDR3 DNA: TGTGCCAGTAGTAGAATCCGACAGGGTTTGAACTATGGCTACACCTTC; CDR3 protein: CASSRIRQGLNYGYTF
D gene: .; J gene: TRBJ2-5; clone size: once; V gene: TRBV7-8; CDR3 DNA: TGTGCCAGCAGCTTAGGGCAGCAAGAGACCCAGTACTTC; CDR3 protein: CASSLGQQETQYF
D gene: .; J gene: TRBJ2-6; clone size: .; V gene: TRBV5-1; CDR3 DNA: TGCGCCAGTTACTCCAGGGGCTCTGGGGCCAACGTCCTGACTTTC; CDR3 protein: CASYSRGSGANVLTF
D gene: TRBD1; J gene: TRBJ2-3; clone size: few; V gene: TRBV7-2; CDR3 DNA: TGTGCCAGCAGACTGGGACAGCCAGGCACAGATACGCAGTATTTT; CDR3 protein: CASRLGQPGTDTQYF
D gene: .; J gene: TRBJ1-2; clone size: few; V gene: TRBV10-3; CDR3 DNA: TGTGCCATCAGTGACATTTCTAACTATGGCTACACCTTC; CDR3 protein: CAISDISNYGYTF
D gene: .; J gene: TRBJ1-1; clone size: .; V gene: TRBV6-5; CDR3 DNA: TGTGCCAGCAGTTCCACCGGGACAAATAAAGCTTTCTTT; CDR3 protein: CASSSTGTNKAFF
D gene: TRBD1; J gene: TRBJ1-1; clone size: .; V gene: TRBV5-4; CDR3 DNA: TGTGCCAGCAGCTTAGGGGGACAGGGGGCGGGCACTGAAGCTTTCTTT; CDR3 protein: CASSLGGQGAGTEAFF
D gene: TRBD1; J gene: TRBJ2-5; clone size: .; V gene: TRBV11-2; CDR3 DNA: TGTGCCAGCAGCTTAGGGAACAGGGGGGAGACCCAGTACTTC; CDR3 protein: CASSLGNRGETQYF
D gene: TRBD1; J gene: TRBJ1-5; clone size: .; V gene: TRBV2; CDR3 DNA: TGTGCCAGCAGTGGGCAGGGGGCACACCAGCCCCAGCATTTT; CDR3 protein: CASSGQGAHQPQHF
D gene: TRBD1; J gene: TRBJ2-7; clone size: .; V gene: TRBV19; CDR3 DNA: TGTGCCAGTAGTTGGGGGACAGGGCGCTCCTACGAGCAGTACTTC; CDR3 protein: CASSWGTGRSYEQYF
D gene: .; J gene: TRBJ1-1; clone size: .; V gene: TRBV4-1; CDR3 DNA: TGCGCCAGCAGCCAAGACCGGTTGAACACTGAAGCTTTCTTT; CDR3 protein: CASSQDRLNTEAFF
D gene: .; J gene: TRBJ2-4; clone size: .; V gene: TRBV6-5; CDR3 DNA: TGTGCCAGCAGTTACTCGAGGCCGTACGGCAAAAACATTCAGTACTTC; CDR3 protein: CASSYSRPYGKNIQYF
D gene: .; J gene: TRBJ2-2; clone size: once; V gene: TRBV5-5; CDR3 DNA: TGTGCCAGCAGCCCCTCGAGCACCGGGGAGCTGTTTTTT; CDR3 protein: CASSPSSTGELFF
D gene: .; J gene: TRBJ2-5; clone size: .; V gene: TRBV30; CDR3 DNA: TGTGCCTGGAGTATGAGTCAAGAGACCCAGTACTTC; CDR3 protein: CAWSMSQETQYF
D gene: .; J gene: TRBJ2-1; clone size: few; V gene: TRBV7-9; CDR3 DNA: TGTGCCAGCAGAAAAGACGGAACAGGGCAGTTCTTC; CDR3 protein: CASRKDGTGQFF
D gene: TRBD2; J gene: TRBJ2-7; clone size: .; V gene: TRBV2; CDR3 DNA: TGTGCCAGCACTGGGACTAGCGGGAACAACTACGAGCAGTACTTC; CDR3 protein: CASTGTSGNNYEQYF
D gene: .; J gene: TRBJ2-3; clone size: .; V gene: TRBV11-2; CDR3 DNA: TGTGCCAGCAGCATCGGGACTGGGACAGATACGCAGTATTTT; CDR3 protein: CASSIGTGTDTQYF
D gene: TRBD2; J gene: TRBJ2-5; clone size: .; V gene: TRBV27; CDR3 DNA: TGTGCCAGCAGTTTGGCCGGGACTAGCGCCTTAGAGACCCAGTACTTC; CDR3 protein: CASSLAGTSALETQYF
D gene: .; J gene: TRBJ2-7; clone size: .; V gene: TRBV21-1; CDR3 DNA: TGTGCCAGCAGCAAAGGGGGGTCGGCGGGAGTGGAAGACTACGAGCAGTACTTC; CDR3 protein: CASSKGGSAGVEDYEQYF
D gene: .; J gene: TRBJ2-3; clone size: .; V gene: TRBV9; CDR3 DNA: TGTGCCAGCAGCTTTAGCCCGCTCAGCATAGATACGCAGTATTTT; CDR3 protein: CASSFSPLSIDTQYF
D gene: .; J gene: TRBJ1-2; clone size: .; V gene: TRBV24-1; CDR3 DNA: TGTGCCACCAGTGACACCCGAGTCGCCCAGGGGTCCAACTATGGCTACACCTTC; CDR3 protein: CATSDTRVAQGSNYGYTF
D gene: .; J gene: TRBJ2-7; clone size: .; V gene: TRBV27; CDR3 DNA: TGTGCCAGCAGTGGGGAGAACTCCTACGAGCAGTACTTC; CDR3 protein: CASSGENSYEQYF
D gene: .; J gene: TRBJ2-6; clone size: once; V gene: TRBV2; CDR3 DNA: TGTGCCAGCAGTCGAGGGGGCTCTGGGGCCAACGTCCTGACTTTC; CDR3 protein: CASSRGGSGANVLTF
D gene: .; J gene: TRBJ2-5; clone size: .; V gene: TRBV29-1; CDR3 DNA: TGCAGCGTTGAAGATCACCCTGGCCGGGAAGAGACCCAGTACTTC; CDR3 protein: CSVEDHPGREETQYF
D gene: .; J gene: TRBJ2-2; clone size: .; V gene: TRBV9; CDR3 DNA: TGTGCCAGCAGCCCAATGGGACTTTTAGCCGGGGAGCTGTTTTTT; CDR3 protein: CASSPMGLLAGELFF
D gene: .; J gene: TRBJ2-3; clone size: .; V gene: TRBV15; CDR3 DNA: TGTGCCACCAGCAGGGAGGGCCAGAGCACAGATACGCAGTATTTT; CDR3 protein: CATSREGQSTDTQYF
D gene: TRBD2; J gene: TRBJ2-1; clone size: .; V gene: TRBV9; CDR3 DNA: TGTGCCAGCAGCCTGGGACTAGCGGCGAACAATGAGCAGTTCTTC; CDR3 protein: CASSLGLAANNEQFF
D gene: .; J gene: TRBJ2-5; clone size: .; V gene: TRBV6-5; CDR3 DNA: TGTGCCAGCAGTACATACCCCGAAGAGACCCAGTACTTC; CDR3 protein: CASSTYPEETQYF
D gene: .; J gene: TRBJ2-7; clone size: .; V gene: TRBV3-1/TRBV3-2; CDR3 DNA: TGTGCCAGCAGCCAAGTAACGTTGGGCGGGATCTCCTACGAGCAGTACTTC; CDR3 protein: CASSQVTLGGISYEQYF
D gene: TRBD2; J gene: TRBJ2-7; clone size: .; V gene: TRBV27; CDR3 DNA: TGTGCCACCCGCCCCGGGACTAGCGGAGCCTACGAGCAGTACTTC; CDR3 protein: CATRPGTSGAYEQYF
D gene: TRBD1; J gene: TRBJ1-4; clone size: .; V gene: TRBV11-2; CDR3 DNA: TGTGCCAGCAGGGATGAGAGAGGGGGCGAAGAAAAACTGTTTTTT; CDR3 protein: CASRDERGGEEKLFF
D gene: .; J gene: TRBJ2-1; clone size: .; V gene: TRBV5-4; CDR3 DNA: TGTGCCAGCACTCCAGAGGGTGGACCCTACAATGAGCAGTTCTTC; CDR3 protein: CASTPEGGPYNEQFF
D gene: .; J gene: TRBJ2-1; clone size: .; V gene: TRBV29-1; CDR3 DNA: TGCAGCGTTGAAGATCGTTACAATGAGCAGTTCTTC; CDR3 protein: CSVEDRYNEQFF
D gene: TRBD1; J gene: TRBJ2-2; clone size: .; V gene: TRBV7-9; CDR3 DNA: TGTGCCAGCAGCTTATTTTTCGGGACAGGGTCCGTCGGGGAGCTGTTTTTT; CDR3 protein: CASSLFFGTGSVGELFF
D gene: TRBD1; J gene: TRBJ1-2; clone size: .; V gene: TRBV6-1; CDR3 DNA: TGTGCCAGCAGTGAACAGGGGGCTGTGGACTATGGCTACACCTTC; CDR3 protein: CASSEQGAVDYGYTF
D gene: .; J gene: TRBJ2-1; clone size: .; V gene: TRBV11-2; CDR3 DNA: TGTGCCAGCAGCCCCAGACAGGATGAGAGGAATGAGCAGTTCTTC; CDR3 protein: CASSPRQDERNEQFF
D gene: .; J gene: TRBJ2-5; clone size: .; V gene: TRBV5-4; CDR3 DNA: TGTGCCAGCAGCTTGTCGGCAGGCGAAGAGACCCAGTACTTC; CDR3 protein: CASSLSAGEETQYF
D gene: TRBD1; J gene: TRBJ1-4; clone size: .; V gene: TRBV24-1; CDR3 DNA: TGTGCCACCAGTGACGGCAGGACAGGGTTTAATGAAAAACTGTTTTTT; CDR3 protein: CATSDGRTGFNEKLFF
D gene: TRBD1; J gene: TRBJ1-1; clone size: .; V gene: TRBV19; CDR3 DNA: TGTGCCAGTAGTATAGACCCGGACAGGGAATTAGCTTTCTTT; CDR3 protein: CASSIDPDRELAFF
D gene: TRBD1; J gene: TRBJ2-7; clone size: few; V gene: TRBV5-1; CDR3 DNA: TGCGCCAGCAGCCTAACGCCCGGACAGGGCTCCTACGAGCAGTACTTC; CDR3 protein: CASSLTPGQGSYEQYF
D gene: .; J gene: TRBJ2-1; clone size: .; V gene: TRBV7-6; CDR3 DNA: TGTGCCAGCAGCTTAGTTGGCGCCCGAGGTAATGAGCAGTTCTTC; CDR3 protein: CASSLVGARGNEQFF